The source of this TCR beta chain is a study of cytomegalovirus exposure and HLA in healthy donors. Study results and limitations: TCR beta V- and J-gene trimming was later associated with a missense DCLRE1C variant.

It was with 60 Vbeta and 13 Jbeta primers that the PCR ran. The protocol was immunoSEQ multiplex PCR, while the TCRdb copy is restricted to in-frame clones and leaves out a portion. The repertoire table contains about 140,000 clones. V dropped 6 bases and J dropped 7; count of bases not matched to a gene: 6. Germline values: CDR1 SGHTA, CDR2 FQGNSA. The CDR3 contains 14 residues. As for this clone: The antigen is unknown.

The TCR comes from a woman between 18 and 30 years old in good health and CMV-seronegative. The sequenced sample consisted of PBMCs. This chain connects TRBV7-2 to TRBJ1-5; 10 bases align to TRBD1. The CDR3 DNA reads as TGTGCCAGCAGACGGACAGGGGGAGGGCAGCCCCAGCATTTT. Protein sequence: CASRRTGGGQPQHF.